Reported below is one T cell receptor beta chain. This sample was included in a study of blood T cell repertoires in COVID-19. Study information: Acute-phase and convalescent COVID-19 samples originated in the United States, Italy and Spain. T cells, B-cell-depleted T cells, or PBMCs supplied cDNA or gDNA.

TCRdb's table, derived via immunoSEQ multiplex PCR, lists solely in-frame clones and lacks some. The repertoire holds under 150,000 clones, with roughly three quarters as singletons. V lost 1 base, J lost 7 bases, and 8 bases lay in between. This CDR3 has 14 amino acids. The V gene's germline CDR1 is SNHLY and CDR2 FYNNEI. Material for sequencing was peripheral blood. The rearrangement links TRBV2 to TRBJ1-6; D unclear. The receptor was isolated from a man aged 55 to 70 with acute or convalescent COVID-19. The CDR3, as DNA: TGTGCCAGCAGTGAAGAACAGTCGAATTCACCCCTCCACTTT. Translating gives CASSEEQSNSPLHF.